A selection of T cell receptor beta chains follows, all from one sample in a study of CD8 T cells in ankylosing spondylitis. TCRdb re-derived calls from the 5' RACE reads in MiXCR, one entry per CDR3 protein. The sample carries hundreds of thousands of distinct CDR3 sequences, roughly 12% recorded once. The sequencing sample was made of blood, either unsorted or a sorted T cell fraction (not recorded which). The receptors derive from a male donor with ankylosing spondylitis. Both conserved end residues are part of each CDR3. Expanded clones are given a class, and other clones once, few, many or no size at all.

size	V	CDR3
.	TRBV5-1	CASSLGLLSTDTQYF
many	TRBV29-1	CSAWTGGSYEQYF
.	TRBV20-1	CSALIRSNQPQHF
.	TRBV20-1	CSAGPTNTDTQYF
.	TRBV20-1	CSARDPLTSGRAYEQYF
many	TRBV24-1	CATSDFGRDIRRETQYF
few	TRBV5-1	CASSLTGGLSSYEQYF
.	TRBV9	CASSVGGWAYEQYF
.	TRBV20-1	CSAGDRASGNTIYF
few	TRBV7-3	CASSIAGAGNNEQFF
many	TRBV20-1	CSASGAGGTIYF
many	TRBV6-6	CASSPDSPLHF
.	TRBV12-3/TRBV12-4	CASRSGTGEGQPQHF
.	TRBV12-3/TRBV12-4	CASSRQFTGELFF
.	TRBV21-1	CAIRKVGSEETQYF
.	TRBV7-2	CASSLESGQGSDTQYF
.	TRBV9	CASSMGPYNEQFF
.	TRBV30	CAWSGHYRVYGYTF
.	TRBV6-6	CASVAGNTIYF
.	TRBV6-4	CASSVSRGAGELFF
few	TRBV2	CASRGRLNTGELFF
few	TRBV12-3/TRBV12-4	CASSLGDRDPDTQYF
many	TRBV6-1	CASGTLRGGELFF
few	TRBV7-2	CASSPRTGLIEKAFF
.	TRBV4-3	CASRVHLQGGGGQYF
many	TRBV7-2	CASSSRGLVYGYTF
.	TRBV13	CASSLNGGSGNTEAFF
few	TRBV12-5	CASAYPSRDTYQETQYF
.	TRBV28	CASSRRQGWSDTQYF
few	TRBV12-3/TRBV12-4	CASSFRREQYF
.	TRBV7-2	CASLLRSGAGAVYEQYF
.	TRBV20-1	CSAREGTYSNQPQHF
.	TRBV6-2/TRBV6-3	CASSYRGQMNIQYF
many	TRBV29-1	CSGADRGSYEQYF
many	TRBV29-1	CSAVGPLEQYF
.	TRBV9	CASSVGYRAETQYF
.	TRBV5-1	CASSLAGGSGELFF
.	TRBV18	CASSPPRPGGPTGELFF
few	TRBV5-5	CASSGSRVNYGYTF
few	TRBV20-1	CSVAGASNQPQHF
many	TRBV29-1	CSVWDRATDTQYF
.	TRBV20-1	CSASGTSGLYEQYF
.	TRBV20-1	CSAILGLNPLF
many	TRBV5-1	CASSPGQLTDTQYF
few	TRBV11-2	CASSLDLAGFNYGYTF
.	TRBV6-2/TRBV6-3	CASSRHGTGGVTEAFF
few	TRBV20-1	CSARTRYGYTF
.	TRBV18	CASSPTPASPSGANVLTF
.	TRBV11-1	CASSLYRDLYNEQFF
many	TRBV20-1	CSATPDRGHEQFF
.	TRBV6-5	CASSYSSVRGNEKLFF